This T cell receptor beta chain emerged from a study of Ad26.COV2.S vaccination and SARS-CoV-2 variants. Study at large: In the study, Ad26.COV2.S was injected intramuscularly once, or twice 56 days apart.

Indicated treatment: 15 to 20 received Ad26.COV2.S at low or high dose, single or two shots; five or six received placebo; per-sample allocation not given. Material that was analyzed had been drawn on day 63 after the first vaccine or placebo injection. In Boston, an adult donor aged 18-55 years took part. Measured with immunoSEQ multiplex PCR; TCRdb has only the in-frame clones, and not every one. The sample carries roughly 500,000 clones, 75% to 90% recorded once. The CDR3 is 14 residues long. With 5 bases removed from V and 2 bases from J, the gap between germline ends came to 12 bases. CDR1 SEHNR and CDR2 FQNEAQ come from the germline V gene (reference sequence).

The chain combines TRBV7-9 with TRBJ1-2, with D perhaps TRBD1 (5 bases). This specimen was peripheral blood, taken in a trial of Ad26.COV2.S vaccine versus placebo. The receptor was isolated from a person aged 18-60 years who received the Ad26.COV2.S COVID-19 vaccine or a placebo. The CDR3 bases are TGTGCCAGCAGCCTACAGGCGCCGAACTATGGCTACACCTTC. Residues: CASSLQAPNYGYTF.